The T cell receptor beta chain under discussion was sequenced for a study of blood T cell repertoires in COVID-19. The repertoire was sequenced with immunoSEQ multiplex PCR; TCRdb's copy has only in-frame clones and lacks some. Of 250,000 or so clones listed, roughly 88% are singletons. The sample holds one count of this clone. The CDR3 contains 14 residues. The V gene lost 4 bases and the J gene lost 4 bases, with 14 bases spanning the gap. Germline V CDR1 and CDR2: SGHNT, YYREEE (reference sequence). Exposed study participants had met a COVID-19 case within 2 weeks before entry. V is TRBV5-4 and J is TRBJ1-2; a possible D gene is TRBD1 (6 bases). Input material: PBMCs or T cells enriched from blood (not recorded which). This receptor was obtained from a woman aged 40 to 50 who had been exposed to COVID-19. The CDR3 loop is CASSPGGQPYGYTF. In DNA form, the CDR3 reads TGTGCCAGCAGCCCGGGTGGACAGCCCTATGGCTACACCTTC.